What follows describes a single T cell receptor (beta chain). These data come from a study of blood T cell repertoires in COVID-19. About the study: The samples span acute and convalescent COVID-19 from the United States, Italy and Spain. PBMCs, B-cell-depleted T cells, or T cells provided the cDNA or gDNA that made up the material.

V dropped 2 bases and J dropped 1 base, with 11 bases sitting between them. CDR1 is LGHDT, CDR2 YNNKEL, per germline (reference sequence). The CDR3 length is 16 residues. Study processing details: Amplification of reference gene primers provided the estimated nucleated cell counts. The data were produced by immunoSEQ multiplex PCR, yet TCRdb's version contains in-frame clones alone and is incomplete. That table gives V, J and clone size, and the DNA gave D and trimming. The sample lists more than 55,000 clones; around 80% were seen once. This TCR derives from a human donor in a cohort sampled during active COVID-19. The V call is TRBV3-1 (or the pseudogene TRBV3-2), the J call TRBJ1-4; a possible D gene is TRBD1 (5 bases). Sequencing used peripheral blood. CDR3 residues: CASSQRTGGTNEKLFF. Written as DNA, the CDR3 is TGTGCCAGCAGCCAACGGACGGGGGGAACTAATGAAAAACTGTTTTTT.